This T cell receptor (beta chain) was profiled in a study of blood T cell repertoires in COVID-19. CDR3 length: 14 residues. Germline-derived CDR1 and CDR2 are MNHEY and SMNVEV (reference sequence). After removal of 6 bases from V and 6 bases from J, the junction contained 8 bases not matched to a gene. Authors' data handling: Amplification of reference gene primers provided the estimated nucleated cell counts. Data came from immunoSEQ multiplex PCR; TCRdb stores just in-frame clones and leaves some out. The V and J calls and clone size were taken over from that table, and D and trimming were inferred from the DNA. The repertoire consists of about 180,000 clones, with more than 75% occurring once and the leading ten covering about 2.7%. This clone was seen a few times.

Sequenced: peripheral blood. The TCR was taken from a man aged 40-55 years with active or convalescent COVID-19. The chain is built from TRBV27 and TRBJ2-3; the match to TRBD1 covers 8 bases. DNA for the CDR3: TGTGCCAGCAGCTGGACAGGGACGTTGGATACGCAGTATTTT. This translates into CASSWTGTLDTQYF.